These T cell receptor beta chains were read from a single sample in a study of blood T cells in healthy people across ages. TCRdb re-derived calls from the 5' RACE reads in MiXCR, one entry per CDR3 protein. The sample has about 680,000 distinct CDR3 sequences; 45% to 50% are singletons. The sample was blood. The receptors originated from a woman aged 60 to 75 in good health. The conserved cysteine and the conserved F or W are not part of the CDR3 here. Fields, in order: D gene, J gene, CDR3 length, V gene, clone size, CDR3 protein. A D gene is named only where the DNA matches it firmly. Clone size appears in some rows only: once, few, many, or a class for an expanded clone.

d_gene: .
j_gene: TRBJ2-4
len: 13
v_gene: TRBV7-2
abundance: few
CDR3aa: ASSLASGAIFKQY

d_gene: TRBD2
j_gene: TRBJ2-7
len: 11
v_gene: TRBV4-2
abundance: .
CDR3aa: ATSGGQTYEQY

d_gene: .
j_gene: TRBJ1-1
len: 12
v_gene: TRBV9
abundance: few
CDR3aa: ASSVAGENTEAF

d_gene: TRBD1
j_gene: .
len: 12
v_gene: TRBV6-6
abundance: .
CDR3aa: ASSDGQGVETQY

d_gene: .
j_gene: TRBJ2-1
len: 11
v_gene: TRBV7-9
abundance: .
CDR3aa: ASSWAFYNEQF

d_gene: .
j_gene: TRBJ2-7
len: 12
v_gene: TRBV5-4
abundance: .
CDR3aa: ASSLDRQAYEQY

d_gene: .
j_gene: TRBJ2-6
len: 13
v_gene: TRBV5-5
abundance: .
CDR3aa: AGSLGFGGANVLT

d_gene: TRBD1
j_gene: TRBJ2-5
len: 11
v_gene: TRBV10-3
abundance: large
CDR3aa: AIRTGQHNEQY

d_gene: .
j_gene: TRBJ1-2
len: 8
v_gene: TRBV21-1
abundance: .
CDR3aa: ASSTPGYT

d_gene: TRBD1
j_gene: TRBJ2-7
len: 11
v_gene: TRBV12-3/TRBV12-4
abundance: .
CDR3aa: ASSTLQGSEQY

d_gene: TRBD1
j_gene: TRBJ2-7
len: 13
v_gene: TRBV12-3/TRBV12-4
abundance: .
CDR3aa: TSRKQGPSSYEQY

d_gene: .
j_gene: TRBJ2-2
len: 13
v_gene: TRBV24-1
abundance: once
CDR3aa: ATSDATGHTGELF

d_gene: TRBD1
j_gene: TRBJ1-1
len: 15
v_gene: TRBV5-8
abundance: .
CDR3aa: ASSLEAEGALNTEAF

d_gene: TRBD1
j_gene: TRBJ1-1
len: 13
v_gene: TRBV5-1
abundance: .
CDR3aa: ASSLILGGASEAF

d_gene: TRBD1
j_gene: TRBJ1-6
len: 11
v_gene: TRBV11-3
abundance: .
CDR3aa: ASSPRTGQPLH

d_gene: .
j_gene: TRBJ2-7
len: 9
v_gene: TRBV10-3
abundance: .
CDR3aa: AISEDTVQY

d_gene: .
j_gene: TRBJ1-4
len: 11
v_gene: TRBV3-1
abundance: few
CDR3aa: ASSQDLGEKLF

d_gene: .
j_gene: .
len: 14
v_gene: TRBV28
abundance: .
CDR3aa: ASSGWEISSYNEQY

d_gene: .
j_gene: TRBJ2-1
len: 14
v_gene: TRBV4-2
abundance: few
CDR3aa: ASSQGSQSSYNEQF

d_gene: TRBD2
j_gene: TRBJ2-1
len: 10
v_gene: TRBV6-5
abundance: .
CDR3aa: ASSPGLAGQF

d_gene: TRBD2
j_gene: TRBJ2-7
len: 12
v_gene: TRBV7-9
abundance: medium-sized
CDR3aa: ASSLAGVAYEQY

d_gene: .
j_gene: TRBJ1-1
len: 14
v_gene: TRBV5-1
abundance: .
CDR3aa: ASSLVPGVTNTEAF

d_gene: .
j_gene: TRBJ2-1
len: 14
v_gene: TRBV11-2
abundance: .
CDR3aa: ASRTDLGPSYNEQF

d_gene: .
j_gene: TRBJ2-1
len: 11
v_gene: TRBV5-1
abundance: .
CDR3aa: ASSLGPLDEQF

d_gene: .
j_gene: TRBJ2-1
len: 12
v_gene: TRBV20-1
abundance: once
CDR3aa: SASIQSSNNEQF

d_gene: .
j_gene: .
len: 11
v_gene: TRBV7-2
abundance: .
CDR3aa: ASSLAYSYEQY

d_gene: .
j_gene: TRBJ2-1
len: 12
v_gene: TRBV7-2
abundance: .
CDR3aa: ASRSGGRYNEQF

d_gene: TRBD1
j_gene: TRBJ2-5
len: 15
v_gene: TRBV25-1
abundance: .
CDR3aa: ASSETPGQGMGETQY